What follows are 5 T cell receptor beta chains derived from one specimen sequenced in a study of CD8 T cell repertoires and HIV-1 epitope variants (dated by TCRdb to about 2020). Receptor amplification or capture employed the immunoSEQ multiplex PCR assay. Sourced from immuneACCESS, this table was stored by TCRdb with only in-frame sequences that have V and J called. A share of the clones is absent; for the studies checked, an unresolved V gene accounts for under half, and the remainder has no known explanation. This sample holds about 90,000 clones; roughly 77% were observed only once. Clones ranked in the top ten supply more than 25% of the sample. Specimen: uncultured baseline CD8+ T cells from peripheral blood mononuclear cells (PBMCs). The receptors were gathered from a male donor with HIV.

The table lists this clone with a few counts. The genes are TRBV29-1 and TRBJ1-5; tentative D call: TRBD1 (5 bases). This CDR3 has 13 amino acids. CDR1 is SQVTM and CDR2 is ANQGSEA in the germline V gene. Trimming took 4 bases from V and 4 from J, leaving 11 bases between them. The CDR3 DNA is TGCAGCGTTGTGGGGACCGGTAATCAGCCCCAGCATTTT. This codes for CSVVGTGNQPQHF.

The chain's CDR3 is CASSPSGSSYEQYF. The CDR3 nucleotides are TGTGCCAGCAGCCCTAGCGGGAGCTCCTACGAGCAGTACTTC. The chain recombines TRBV7-9 with TRBJ2-7, with 10 positions matching TRBD2. The CDR3 is 14 residues long. Germline-derived CDR1 and CDR2 are SEHNR and FQNEAQ (reference sequence). The V gene end was trimmed by 5 bases and the J gene end by 0 bases; junction bases not matched to a gene: 1. Drawing the rest from reference TRBV7-9 and TRBJ2-7, the complete variable domain is DTGVSQNPRHKITKRGQNVTFRCDPISEHNRLYWYRQTLGQGPEFLTYFQNEAQLEKSRLLSDRFSAERPKGSFSTLEIQRTEQGDSAMYLCASSPSGSSYEQYFGPGTRLTVT.

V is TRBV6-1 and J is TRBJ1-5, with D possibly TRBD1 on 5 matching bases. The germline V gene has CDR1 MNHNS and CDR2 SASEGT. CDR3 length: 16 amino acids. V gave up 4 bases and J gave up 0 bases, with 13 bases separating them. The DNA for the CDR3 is TGTGCCAGCAGTGCACTGACAGAATATAGCAATCAGCCCCAGCATTTT. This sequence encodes CASSALTEYSNQPQHF.

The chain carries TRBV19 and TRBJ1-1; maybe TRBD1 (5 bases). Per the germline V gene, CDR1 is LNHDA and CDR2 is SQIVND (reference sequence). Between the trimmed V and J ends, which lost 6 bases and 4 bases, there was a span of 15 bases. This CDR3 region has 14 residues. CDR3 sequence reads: CASSPAGGVTEAFF. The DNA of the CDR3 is TGTGCCAGTAGCCCCGCGGGGGGAGTCACTGAAGCTTTCTTT.

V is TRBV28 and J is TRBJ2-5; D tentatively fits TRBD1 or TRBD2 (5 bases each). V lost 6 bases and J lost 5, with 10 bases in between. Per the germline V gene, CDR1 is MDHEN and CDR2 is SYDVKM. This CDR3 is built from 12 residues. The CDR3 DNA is TGTGCCAGCAGAGAGGGGCCTGAGACCCAGTACTTC. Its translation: CASREGPETQYF.